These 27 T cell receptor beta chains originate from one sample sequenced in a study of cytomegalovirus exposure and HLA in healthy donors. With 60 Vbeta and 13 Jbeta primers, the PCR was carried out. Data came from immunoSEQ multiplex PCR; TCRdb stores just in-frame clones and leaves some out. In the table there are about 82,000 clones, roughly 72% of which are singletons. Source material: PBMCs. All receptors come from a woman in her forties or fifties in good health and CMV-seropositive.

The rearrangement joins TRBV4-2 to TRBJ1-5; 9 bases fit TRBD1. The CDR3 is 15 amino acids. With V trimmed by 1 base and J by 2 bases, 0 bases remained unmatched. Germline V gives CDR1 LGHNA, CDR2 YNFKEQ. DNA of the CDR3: TGTGCCAGCAGCCAAGGACAGGGGGGCAATCAGCCCCAGCATTTT. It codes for CASSQGQGGNQPQHF.

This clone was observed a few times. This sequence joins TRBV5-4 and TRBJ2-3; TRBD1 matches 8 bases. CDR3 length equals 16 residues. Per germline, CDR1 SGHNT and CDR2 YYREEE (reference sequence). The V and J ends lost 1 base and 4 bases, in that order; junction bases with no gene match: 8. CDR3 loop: CASSLRVLQGADTQYF. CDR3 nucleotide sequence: TGTGCCAGCAGCTTGCGGGTTTTACAGGGGGCAGATACGCAGTATTTT.

The CDR3 sequence is CASSFVDRTAYNEQFF. CDR3 nucleotide sequence: TGTGCCAGCAGCTTCGTCGACAGGACAGCTTACAATGAGCAGTTCTTC. The chain has TRBV5-6 and TRBJ2-1, with D perhaps matching TRBD1 (6 bases). In germline, CDR1 is SGHDT, CDR2 YYEEEE. The CDR3 sequence is 16 residues long. The germline V and J ends were trimmed by 2 bases and 4 bases, with 16 bases remaining between them.

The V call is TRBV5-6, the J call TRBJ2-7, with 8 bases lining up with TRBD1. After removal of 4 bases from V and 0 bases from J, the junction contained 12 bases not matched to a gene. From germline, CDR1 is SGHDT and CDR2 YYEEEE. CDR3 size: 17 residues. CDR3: CASSINRGSFSSYEQYF. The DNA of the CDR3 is TGTGCCAGCAGCATCAACAGGGGGTCCTTCTCCTCCTACGAGCAGTACTTC. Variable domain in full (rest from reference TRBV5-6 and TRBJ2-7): DAGVTQSPTHLIKTRGQQVTLRCSPKSGHDTVSWYQQALGQGPQFIFQYYEEEERQRGNFPDRFSGHQFPNYSSELNVNALLLGDSALYLCASSINRGSFSSYEQYFGPGTRLTVT.

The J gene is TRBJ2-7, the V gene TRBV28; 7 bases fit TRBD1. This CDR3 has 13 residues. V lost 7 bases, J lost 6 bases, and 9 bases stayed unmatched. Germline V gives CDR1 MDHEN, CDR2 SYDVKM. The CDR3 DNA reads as TGTGCCAGCACAGGACAGGTGAGGGGCGAGCAGTACTTC. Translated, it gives CASTGQVRGEQYF.

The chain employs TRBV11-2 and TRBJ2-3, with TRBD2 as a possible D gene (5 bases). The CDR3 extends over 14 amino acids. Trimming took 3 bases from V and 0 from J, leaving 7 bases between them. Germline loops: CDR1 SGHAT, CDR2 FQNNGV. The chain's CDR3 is CASSFGGSTDTQYF. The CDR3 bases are TGTGCCAGCAGCTTTGGCGGGAGCACAGATACGCAGTATTTT.

CDR3 in amino acids: CSGRGFMNTEAFF. CDR3 bases: TGCAGCGGCAGGGGATTCATGAACACTGAAGCTTTCTTT. This chain links TRBV29-1 with TRBJ1-1, with D possibly being TRBD1 (6 bases). The germline CDR1 and CDR2 sequences are SQVTM and ANQGSEA. The CDR3 length is 13 residues. V was shortened by 7 bases and J by 0 bases, with 12 bases between the two germline ends.

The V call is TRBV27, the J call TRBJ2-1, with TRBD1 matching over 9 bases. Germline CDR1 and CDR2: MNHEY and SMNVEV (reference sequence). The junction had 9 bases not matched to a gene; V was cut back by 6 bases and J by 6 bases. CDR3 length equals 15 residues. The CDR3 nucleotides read TGTGCCAGCAGCCAAAACAGGGGGCGGGGCAATGAGCAGTTCTTC. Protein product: CASSQNRGRGNEQFF.

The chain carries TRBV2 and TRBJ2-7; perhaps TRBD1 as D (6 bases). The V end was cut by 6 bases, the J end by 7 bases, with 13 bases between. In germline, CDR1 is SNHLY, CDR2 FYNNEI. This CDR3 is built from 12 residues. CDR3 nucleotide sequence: TGTGCCAGCAGCGCGGACAGCCTAGAGCAGTACTTC. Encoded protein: CASSADSLEQYF.

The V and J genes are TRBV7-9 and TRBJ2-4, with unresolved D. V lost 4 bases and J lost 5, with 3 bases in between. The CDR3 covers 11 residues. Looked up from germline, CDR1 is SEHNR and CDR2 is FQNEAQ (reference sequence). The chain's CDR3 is CASSSENIQYF. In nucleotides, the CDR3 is TGTGCCAGCAGCTCAGAAAACATTCAGTACTTC.

The CDR3 here is CASSLTDGTGKDEQFF. DNA of the CDR3: TGCGCCAGCAGCTTGACCGACGGGACAGGGAAAGATGAGCAGTTCTTC. V is TRBV5-1 and J is TRBJ2-1, with TRBD1 matching over 9 bases. CDR3 length equals 16 residues. The V and J ends lost 1 base and 8 bases, in that order; junction bases with no gene match: 10. CDR1 SGHRS and CDR2 YFSETQ come from the germline V gene.

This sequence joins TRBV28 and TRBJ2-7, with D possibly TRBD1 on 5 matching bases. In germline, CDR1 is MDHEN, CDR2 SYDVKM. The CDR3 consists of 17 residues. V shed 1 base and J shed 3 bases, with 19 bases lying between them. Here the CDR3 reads CASSLYSQGSSVYEQYF. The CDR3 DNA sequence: TGTGCCAGCAGTTTATATAGTCAGGGTTCAAGCGTCTACGAGCAGTACTTC. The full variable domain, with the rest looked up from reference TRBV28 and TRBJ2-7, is DVKVTQSSRYLVKRTGEKVFLECVQDMDHENMFWYRQDPGLGLRLIYFSYDVKMKEKGDIPEGYSVSREKKERFSLILESASTNQTSMYLCASSLYSQGSSVYEQYFGPGTRLTVT.

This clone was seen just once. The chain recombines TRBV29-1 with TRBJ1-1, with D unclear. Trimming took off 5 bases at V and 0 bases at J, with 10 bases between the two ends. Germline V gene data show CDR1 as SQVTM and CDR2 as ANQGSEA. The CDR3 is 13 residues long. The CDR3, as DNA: TGCAGCGTTTGGATACAGTTGAACACTGAAGCTTTCTTT. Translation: CSVWIQLNTEAFF.

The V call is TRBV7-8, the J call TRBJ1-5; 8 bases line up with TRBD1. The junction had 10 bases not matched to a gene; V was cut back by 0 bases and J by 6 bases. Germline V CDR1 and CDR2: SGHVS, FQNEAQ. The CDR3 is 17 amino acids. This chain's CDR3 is CASSLALGDRGSQPQHF. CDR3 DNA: TGTGCCAGCAGCTTAGCGTTGGGAGACAGGGGCAGTCAGCCCCAGCATTTT.

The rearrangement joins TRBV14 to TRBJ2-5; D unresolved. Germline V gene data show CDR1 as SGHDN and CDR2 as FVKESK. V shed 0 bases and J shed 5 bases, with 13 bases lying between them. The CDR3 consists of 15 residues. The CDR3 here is CASSQDPTPFETQYF. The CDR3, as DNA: TGTGCCAGCAGCCAAGATCCTACCCCCTTTGAGACCCAGTACTTC.

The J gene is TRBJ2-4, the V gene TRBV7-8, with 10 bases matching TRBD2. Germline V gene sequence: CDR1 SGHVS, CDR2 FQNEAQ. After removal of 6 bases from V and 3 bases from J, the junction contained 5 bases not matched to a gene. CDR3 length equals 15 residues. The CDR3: CASSTGLADKNIQYF. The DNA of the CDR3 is TGTGCCAGCAGTACAGGACTAGCGGACAAAAACATTCAGTACTTC.

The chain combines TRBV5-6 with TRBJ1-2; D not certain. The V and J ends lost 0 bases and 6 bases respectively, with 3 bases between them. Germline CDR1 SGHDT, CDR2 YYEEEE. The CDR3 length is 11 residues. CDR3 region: CASSLADGYTF. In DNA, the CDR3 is TGTGCCAGCAGCTTGGCCGATGGCTACACCTTC.

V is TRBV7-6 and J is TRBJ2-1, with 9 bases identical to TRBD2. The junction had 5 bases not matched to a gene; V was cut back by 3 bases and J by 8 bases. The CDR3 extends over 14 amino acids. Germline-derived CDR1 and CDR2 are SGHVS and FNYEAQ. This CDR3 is CASSLREGLDEQFF. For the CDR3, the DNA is TGTGCCAGCAGCTTGCGGGAGGGCCTAGATGAGCAGTTCTTC. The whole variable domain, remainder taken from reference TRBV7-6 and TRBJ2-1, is GAGVSQSPRYKVTKRGQDVALRCDPISGHVSLYWYRQALGQGPEFLTYFNYEAQQDKSGLPNDRFSAERPEGSISTLTIQRTEQRDSAMYRCASSLREGLDEQFFGPGTRLTVL.

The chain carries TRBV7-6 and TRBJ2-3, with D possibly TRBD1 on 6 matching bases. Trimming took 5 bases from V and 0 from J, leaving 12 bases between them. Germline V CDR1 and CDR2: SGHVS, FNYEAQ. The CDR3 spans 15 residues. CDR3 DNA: TGTGCCAGCAGCCTGGACAGTGGAAGCACAGATACGCAGTATTTT. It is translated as CASSLDSGSTDTQYF. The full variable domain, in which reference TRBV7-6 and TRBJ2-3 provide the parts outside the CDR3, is GAGVSQSPRYKVTKRGQDVALRCDPISGHVSLYWYRQALGQGPEFLTYFNYEAQQDKSGLPNDRFSAERPEGSISTLTIQRTEQRDSAMYRCASSLDSGSTDTQYFGPGTRLTVL.

The CDR3 region is CASSEGVADYEQFF. The CDR3 DNA is TGTGCCAGCAGTGAAGGAGTAGCGGATTATGAGCAGTTCTTC. This chain uses TRBV6-1 with TRBJ2-1; D perhaps matches TRBD2 (6 bases). Looked up from germline, CDR1 is MNHNS and CDR2 is SASEGT. The CDR3 has 14 amino acids. Trimming shortened V by 1 base and J by 8 bases, and 12 bases separated the two germline ends.

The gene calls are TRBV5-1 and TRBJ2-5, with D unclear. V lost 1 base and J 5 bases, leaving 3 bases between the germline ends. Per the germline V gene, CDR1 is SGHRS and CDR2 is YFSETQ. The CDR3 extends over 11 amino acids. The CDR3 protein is CASSLSETQYF. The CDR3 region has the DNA TGCGCCAGCAGCTTGTCGGAGACCCAGTACTTC.

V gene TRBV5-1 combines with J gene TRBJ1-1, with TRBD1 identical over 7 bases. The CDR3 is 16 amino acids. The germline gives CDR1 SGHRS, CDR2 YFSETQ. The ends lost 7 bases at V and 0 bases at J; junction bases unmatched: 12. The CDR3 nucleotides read TGCGCCAGCCGCGACCGGGACAGCCAACTGAACACTGAAGCTTTCTTT. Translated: CASRDRDSQLNTEAFF.

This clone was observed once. The CDR3 loop is CAVRTSGRIYEQYF. CDR3 sequence (DNA): TGTGCCGTCCGGACTAGCGGGAGAATTTACGAGCAGTACTTC. The chain uses TRBV28 and TRBJ2-7; TRBD2 agrees at 13 bases. With V trimmed by 11 bases and J by 4 bases, 8 bases remained unmatched. Germline-derived CDR1 and CDR2 are MDHEN and SYDVKM. The CDR3 has 14 residues.

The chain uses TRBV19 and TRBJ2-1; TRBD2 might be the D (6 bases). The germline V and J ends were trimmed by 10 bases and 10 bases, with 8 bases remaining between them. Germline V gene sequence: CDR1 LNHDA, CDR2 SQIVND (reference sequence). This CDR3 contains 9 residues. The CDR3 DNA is TGTGCCACCCGGGAGGAGCAGTTCTTC. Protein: CATREEQFF.

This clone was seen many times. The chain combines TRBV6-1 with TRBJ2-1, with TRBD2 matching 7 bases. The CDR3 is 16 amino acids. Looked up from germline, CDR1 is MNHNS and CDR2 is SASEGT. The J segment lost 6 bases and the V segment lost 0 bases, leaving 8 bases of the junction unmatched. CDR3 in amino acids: CASSEAGGAGRNEQFF. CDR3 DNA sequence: TGTGCCAGCAGTGAAGCGGGGGGAGCGGGACGCAATGAGCAGTTCTTC.

The CDR3 sequence: CASSFQGTNYGYTF. In DNA, the CDR3 is TGTGCCAGCAGCTTTCAGGGAACAAACTATGGCTACACCTTC. The chain uses TRBV5-8 and TRBJ1-2; tentatively, D is TRBD1 (5 bases). V lost 2 bases to trimming and J lost 2 bases, with 10 bases between them. Germline lookup yields CDR1 SGHTS and CDR2 YDEGEE. This CDR3 region has 14 residues. Full variable domain (missing parts from reference TRBV5-8 and TRBJ1-2): EAGVTQSPTHLIKTRGQQATLRCSPISGHTSVYWYQQALGLGLQFLLWYDEGEERNRGNFPPRFSGRQFPNYSSELNVNALELEDSALYLCASSFQGTNYGYTFGSGTRLTVV.

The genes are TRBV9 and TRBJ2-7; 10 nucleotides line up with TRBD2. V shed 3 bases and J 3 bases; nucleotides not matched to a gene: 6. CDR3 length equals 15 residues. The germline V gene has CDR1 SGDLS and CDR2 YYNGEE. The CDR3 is CASSASTSGLYEQYF. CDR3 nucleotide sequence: TGTGCCAGCAGCGCCTCGACTAGCGGGCTCTACGAGCAGTACTTC.